The next 18 T cell receptor beta chains were all read from a single sample in a study of T cell changes during pregnancy in multiple sclerosis. Sequencing was performed with immunoSEQ multiplex PCR; in TCRdb, only in-frame clones are kept and a portion is missing. The table shows around 110,000 clones, with roughly nine tenths occurring only once. This specimen consisted of peripheral blood, obtained before pregnancy. The receptors were gathered from a female donor with multiple sclerosis, enrolled in a pregnancy study.

The rearrangement uses TRBV9 and TRBJ1-5, with D perhaps TRBD1 (6 bases). CDR3 length equals 15 residues. V was shortened by 4 bases and J by 5 bases, with 16 bases between the two germline ends. CDR1 is SGDLS and CDR2 is YYNGEE in the germline V gene. The CDR3 DNA reads TGTGCCAGCAGCTTAGAGTCAGGGGCGGATCAGCCCCAGCATTTT. This sequence encodes CASSLESGADQPQHF.

CDR3 amino acids: CASSLDRGASNYGYTF. CDR3 DNA sequence: TGTGCCAGCAGCTTGGATCGGGGGGCATCTAACTATGGCTACACCTTC. The gene calls are TRBV5-6 and TRBJ1-2, with a tentative D call TRBD1 (6 bases). V lost 0 bases to trimming and J lost 0 bases, with 12 bases between them. Germline-derived CDR1 and CDR2 are SGHDT and YYEEEE. The CDR3 is 16 residues long.

This clone occurred once. This chain joins TRBV5-4 and TRBJ1-1, with D maybe TRBD1 (5 bases). This CDR3 has 15 residues. Germline CDR1 is SGHNT and CDR2 is YYREEE (reference sequence). Trimming took 2 bases from V and 5 from J, leaving 16 bases between them. CDR3 nucleotides: TGTGCCAGCAGCTTAGGATGGGGGGAAGGGACTGAAGCTTTCTTT. This gives the protein CASSLGWGEGTEAFF. Filled out from reference TRBV5-4 and TRBJ1-1, the complete variable domain reads ETGVTQSPTHLIKTRGQQVTLRCSSQSGHNTVSWYQQALGQGPQFIFQYYREEENGRGNFPPRFSGLQFPNYSSELNVNALELDDSALYLCASSLGWGEGTEAFFGQGTRLTVV.

The chain uses TRBV7-2 and TRBJ2-2; 15 bases agree with TRBD2. CDR1 and CDR2 (germline): SGHTA, FQGNSA. V lost 4 bases, J lost 7 bases, and 4 bases stayed unmatched. The CDR3 runs 16 residues. The CDR3 coding sequence is TGTGCCAGCAGCTCGGGACTAGCGGGGGGAGGCGGGGAGCTGTTTTTT. Amino acids: CASSSGLAGGGGELFF.

The CDR3 region is CASSQDIASGANVLTF. Written as DNA, the CDR3 is TGCGCCAGCAGCCAAGACATAGCCTCTGGGGCCAACGTCCTGACTTTC. The V gene is TRBV4-3, the J gene TRBJ2-6; D is ambiguous. Trimming removed 0 bases from V and 0 bases from J, with 6 bases in between. Germline CDR1 LGHNA, CDR2 YSLEER. The CDR3 is made up of 16 amino acids.

This chain joins TRBV29-1 and TRBJ1-4; D is uncertain. CDR3 length equals 11 residues. The germline gives CDR1 SQVTM, CDR2 ANQGSEA. Trimming removed 7 bases at V and 5 bases at J, with 8 bases between. CDR3 sequence (DNA): TGCAGCGCCCGGTCCAATGAAAAACTGTTTTTT. This translates into CSARSNEKLFF.

This chain uses TRBV4-3 with TRBJ1-2; 7 positions agree with TRBD1. CDR1 and CDR2 from the germline V gene are LGHNA and YSLEER. The ends lost 0 bases at V and 4 bases at J; junction bases unmatched: 8. The length of the CDR3 is 16 residues. CDR3 DNA: TGCGCCAGCAGCCAAGAGGGGACAGAGCTTGGCTATGGCTACACCTTC. It encodes CASSQEGTELGYGYTF.

The genes are TRBV27 and TRBJ1-2; D is possibly TRBD1 (6 bases). Between the trimmed V and J ends, which lost 0 bases and 5 bases, there was a span of 16 bases. Per the germline V gene, CDR1 is MNHEY and CDR2 is SMNVEV (reference sequence). CDR3 length equals 16 residues. In nucleotides, the CDR3 is TGTGCCAGCAGTTTATCCGGGACATATCTGGGGTATGGCTACACCTTC. This encodes CASSLSGTYLGYGYTF.

This clone was seen a single time. This chain connects TRBV2 to TRBJ2-1; maybe TRBD2 (6 bases). From germline, CDR1 is SNHLY and CDR2 FYNNEI. The CDR3 extends over 11 amino acids. The germline V and J ends were trimmed by 2 bases and 15 bases, with 11 bases remaining between them. The CDR3: CASSESSGLFF. The CDR3 DNA sequence: TGTGCCAGCAGTGAAAGCAGCGGGCTGTTCTTC.

The V and J genes are TRBV27 and TRBJ2-1; D is undetermined. The germline CDR1 and CDR2 sequences are MNHEY and SMNVEV (reference sequence). Trimming shortened V by 3 bases and J by 6 bases, and 6 bases separated the two germline ends. This CDR3 is 12 amino acids long. The CDR3 DNA is TGTGCCAGCAGTTTCCTAGGCAATGAGCAGTTCTTC. Encoded protein: CASSFLGNEQFF.

V is TRBV5-1 and J is TRBJ2-6; the D gene is possibly TRBD2 (5 bases). Germline V lookup: CDR1 SGHRS, CDR2 YFSETQ. This CDR3 region has 17 residues. Trimming removed 1 base at V and 1 base at J, with 12 bases between. CDR3 region: CASSLSTDWSGANVLTF. CDR3 bases: TGCGCCAGCAGCTTGTCCACGGACTGGTCTGGGGCCAACGTCCTGACTTTC.

A few counts support this clone. This chain links TRBV7-9 with TRBJ2-7; 9 bases line up with TRBD1. CDR3 size: 13 residues. In germline, CDR1 is SEHNR, CDR2 FQNEAQ (reference sequence). Germline trimming cut 6 bases from V and 6 bases from J; bases unmatched to any gene: 6. CDR3 loop: CASSRQGVGEQYF. In DNA, the CDR3 is TGTGCCAGCAGTAGACAGGGGGTCGGCGAGCAGTACTTC. The complete variable domain, with remaining parts taken from reference TRBV7-9 and TRBJ2-7, reads DTGVSQNPRHKITKRGQNVTFRCDPISEHNRLYWYRQTLGQGPEFLTYFQNEAQLEKSRLLSDRFSAERPKGSFSTLEIQRTEQGDSAMYLCASSRQGVGEQYFGPGTRLTVT.

In this sample, this clone turned up once. The gene calls are TRBV5-6 and TRBJ1-5; D is possibly TRBD1 (5 bases). There are 16 residues in the CDR3. The germline CDR1 and CDR2 sequences are SGHDT and YYEEEE. Between the trimmed V and J ends, which lost 1 base and 3 bases, there was a span of 14 bases. CDR3 region: CASSLWGSVVNQPQHF. The CDR3 nucleotides read TGTGCCAGCAGCTTGTGGGGCTCAGTAGTCAATCAGCCCCAGCATTTT.

Only one count was recorded for this clone. Other nucleotide sequences in the sample specify the same CDR3. The rearrangement uses TRBV5-1 and TRBJ1-1, with D uncertain. Germline CDR1 SGHRS, CDR2 YFSETQ. This CDR3 contains 13 residues. The germline V and J ends were trimmed by 4 bases and 1 base, with 8 bases remaining between them. The CDR3 coding sequence is TGCGCCAGCAGCCTACGGGAGAACACTGAAGCTTTCTTT. Its protein product is CASSLRENTEAFF.

This sequence joins TRBV6-5 and TRBJ2-7; 8 nucleotides match TRBD2. The CDR3 loop spans 16 amino acids. Looked up from germline, CDR1 is MNHEY and CDR2 is SVGAGI. The ends lost 2 bases at V and 0 bases at J; junction bases unmatched: 6. In DNA, the CDR3 is TGTGCCAGCAGTTACGTTGGCGGGGGGACCTCCTACGAGCAGTACTTC. Protein product: CASSYVGGGTSYEQYF.

The V gene is TRBV5-1, the J gene TRBJ2-1; D possibly corresponds to TRBD2 (6 bases). Trimming pared 1 base from V and 2 bases from J, leaving 10 bases between. Germline V gives CDR1 SGHRS, CDR2 YFSETQ. The CDR3 spans 15 residues. CDR3 bases: TGCGCCAGCAGCTTGCAGGGAGGCGCCTACAATGAGCAGTTCTTC. The encoded protein is CASSLQGGAYNEQFF. Full variable domain (rest looked up from reference TRBV5-1 and TRBJ2-1): KAGVTQTPRYLIKTRGQQVTLSCSPISGHRSVSWYQQTPGQGLQFLFEYFSETQRNKGNFPGRFSGRQFSNSRSEMNVSTLELGDSALYLCASSLQGGAYNEQFFGPGTRLTVL.

The chain recombines TRBV4-3 with TRBJ2-2; 8 nucleotides align to TRBD2. The J segment lost 7 bases and the V segment lost 0 bases, leaving 7 bases of the junction unmatched. This CDR3 spans 16 amino acids. Germline V CDR1 and CDR2: LGHNA, YSLEER. Written as DNA, the CDR3 is TGCGCCAGCAGCCAAGACGGGGGGGCGTTAAGCGGGGAGCTGTTTTTT. Translating gives CASSQDGGALSGELFF.

The chain uses TRBV5-1 and TRBJ1-3, with D uncertain. In germline, CDR1 is SGHRS, CDR2 YFSETQ. V was shortened by 3 bases and J by 0 bases, with 7 bases between the two germline ends. The CDR3 contains 14 residues. CDR3 coding DNA: TGCGCCAGCAGCTCTCAGGCCTCTGGAAACACCATATATTTT. It codes for CASSSQASGNTIYF. The full variable domain, completed using reference TRBV5-1 and TRBJ1-3, is KAGVTQTPRYLIKTRGQQVTLSCSPISGHRSVSWYQQTPGQGLQFLFEYFSETQRNKGNFPGRFSGRQFSNSRSEMNVSTLELGDSALYLCASSSQASGNTIYFGEGSWLTVV.